The next 13 T cell receptor beta chains were all read from a single sample in a study of cytomegalovirus exposure and HLA in healthy donors. The PCR was carried out with 60 Vbeta primers and 13 Jbeta primers. Data came from immunoSEQ multiplex PCR; TCRdb stores just in-frame clones and leaves some out. The table includes approximately 150,000 clones, about 64% detected once. The source material was PBMCs. These receptor sequences come from a woman aged 55-75 years in good health and CMV-seropositive.

This clone has just one count. The sample has other DNA sequences that encode this CDR3 too. The gene calls are TRBV10-1 and TRBJ2-3; D possibly corresponds to TRBD1 (5 bases). Germline-derived CDR1 and CDR2 are WNHNN and SYGVQD (reference sequence). The CDR3 runs to 13 residues. V lost 2 bases and J lost 4, with 7 bases in between. CDR3 in amino acids: CASSEGAADTQYF. For the CDR3, the DNA is TGCGCCAGCAGTGAGGGGGCGGCAGATACGCAGTATTTT.

The rearrangement uses TRBV7-2 and TRBJ1-4, with D tentatively TRBD1 (5 bases). Germline CDR1 SGHTA, CDR2 FQGNSA. The CDR3 loop spans 15 amino acids. The V end was cut by 7 bases, the J end by 8 bases, with 20 bases between. The CDR3 region is CASTFLSGGVEKLFF. The CDR3 DNA follows: TGTGCCAGCACTTTCCTTAGTGGGGGGGTAGAAAAACTGTTTTTT.

This clone occurred a few times. The chain is built from TRBV7-8 and TRBJ2-3; 10 positions agree with TRBD2. The CDR3 length is 16 residues. The germline gives CDR1 SGHVS, CDR2 FQNEAQ. V lost 5 bases and J lost 4; bases outside the gene matches: 9. The CDR3 bases are TGTGCCAGCAGCGCCCTAGCGGGAGTAAACCCAGATACGCAGTATTTT. Translated: CASSALAGVNPDTQYF.

There are a few counts of this clone. The chain recombines TRBV28 with TRBJ2-7; TRBD1 matches at 10 bases. This CDR3 region has 15 residues. Germline-derived CDR1 and CDR2 are MDHEN and SYDVKM. V trimming: 1 base; J trimming: 2 bases; junction bases outside the gene matches: 2. The CDR3 DNA reads TGTGCCAGCAGTTTATTCGGGACAGGGGCCTACGAGCAGTACTTC. Residues: CASSLFGTGAYEQYF.

In this sample, this clone turned up a few times. The J gene is TRBJ2-3, the V gene TRBV27, with 16 positions matching TRBD2. V was clipped by 4 bases and J by 9 bases; unmatched bases: 10. Germline CDR1 reads MNHEY; CDR2 reads SMNVEV (reference sequence). The CDR3 spans 17 residues. The chain's CDR3 is CASSSRGTSGRAETQYF. CDR3 nucleotides: TGTGCCAGCAGTTCCCGGGGGACTAGCGGGAGGGCCGAAACGCAGTATTTT.

This clone is a singleton in its sample. V and J are TRBV27 and TRBJ1-1, with 11 bases aligning to TRBD1. There are 15 residues in the CDR3. J gave up 6 bases and V 5 bases, and 8 bases lay outside the gene matches. Germline assignment: CDR1 MNHEY and CDR2 SMNVEV (reference sequence). CDR3 loop: CASSVVGQGAAEAFF. The DNA for the CDR3 is TGTGCCAGCAGTGTAGTAGGACAGGGGGCGGCTGAAGCTTTCTTT.

This rearrangement joins TRBV15 to TRBJ2-7; 11 nucleotides line up with TRBD2. CDR3 size: 16 residues. In germline, CDR1 is LNHNV, CDR2 YYDKDF (reference sequence). Trimming took 0 bases from V and 5 from J; bases not matched to a gene: 6. The CDR3 spells CATSRDRVAGGHEQYF. In DNA, the CDR3 is TGTGCCACCAGCAGAGATCGGGTAGCGGGAGGGCACGAGCAGTACTTC. Full variable domain (remainder filled in from reference TRBV15 and TRBJ2-7): DAMVIQNPRYQVTQFGKPVTLSCSQTLNHNVMYWYQQKSSQAPKLLFHYYDKDFNNEADTPDNFQSRRPNTSFCFLDIRSPGLGDTAMYLCATSRDRVAGGHEQYFGPGTRLTVT.

V gene TRBV5-4 combines with J gene TRBJ2-1, with 15 bases fitting TRBD2. CDR3 length: 16 amino acids. Germline V CDR1 and CDR2: SGHNT, YYREEE (reference sequence). V shed 9 bases and J 5 bases; nucleotides not matched to a gene: 9. The CDR3 sequence: CATGLAGGLSHNEQFF. The CDR3 region has the DNA TGTGCCACCGGACTAGCGGGAGGGTTATCCCACAATGAGCAGTTCTTC.

This rearrangement joins TRBV27 to TRBJ2-5; 11 nucleotides match TRBD2. From germline, CDR1 is MNHEY and CDR2 SMNVEV (reference sequence). The CDR3 is made up of 15 amino acids. The ends lost 6 bases at V and 0 bases at J; junction bases unmatched: 3. In nucleotides, the CDR3 is TGTGCCAGCAGAAGACTAGCGGGGTACCAAGAGACCCAGTACTTC. It is translated as CASRRLAGYQETQYF.

J is TRBJ1-5 and V is TRBV6-1; 7 nucleotides line up with TRBD1. The CDR3 is 13 residues long. V lost 4 bases and J lost 6; bases outside the gene matches: 3. CDR1 is MNHNS and CDR2 is SASEGT in the germline V gene. CDR3 in DNA: TGTGCCAGCAGTGGACAGGGCACTCAGCCCCAGCATTTT. Protein: CASSGQGTQPQHF.

CDR3 nucleotides: TGCGCCAGCAGCTTGGCTCGACTAGCGGGGGGATTATCGGAGCAGTTCTTC. As protein: CASSLARLAGGLSEQFF. The rearrangement uses TRBV5-1 and TRBJ2-1; 13 nucleotides align to TRBD2. V lost 0 bases and J lost 10; bases outside the gene matches: 10. The CDR3 is 17 residues long. Germline V CDR1 and CDR2: SGHRS, YFSETQ.

The chain carries TRBV5-4 and TRBJ1-2, with 8 bases fitting TRBD1. V shed 3 bases and J 4 bases; nucleotides not matched to a gene: 5. Germline-derived CDR1 and CDR2 are SGHNT and YYREEE (reference sequence). The CDR3 loop spans 14 amino acids. The chain's CDR3 is CASSSRQGLYGYTF. The CDR3 DNA reads TGTGCCAGCAGCTCCCGACAGGGGCTCTATGGCTACACCTTC. Looking up the rest from reference TRBV5-4 and TRBJ1-2 gives the full variable domain: ETGVTQSPTHLIKTRGQQVTLRCSSQSGHNTVSWYQQALGQGPQFIFQYYREEENGRGNFPPRFSGLQFPNYSSELNVNALELDDSALYLCASSSRQGLYGYTFGSGTRLTVV.

This rearrangement joins TRBV23-1 to TRBJ2-3; D might be TRBD1 (5 bases). TRBV23-1 is an open reading frame whose function is uncertain. V was clipped by 6 bases and J by 2 bases, with 33 bases between them. The CDR3 runs to 21 residues. The CDR3 is CASSPSGPKSKSLGHTDTQYF. DNA of the CDR3: TGCGCCAGCAGCCCATCCGGCCCCAAGAGCAAGTCCCTGGGGCACACAGATACGCAGTATTTT.